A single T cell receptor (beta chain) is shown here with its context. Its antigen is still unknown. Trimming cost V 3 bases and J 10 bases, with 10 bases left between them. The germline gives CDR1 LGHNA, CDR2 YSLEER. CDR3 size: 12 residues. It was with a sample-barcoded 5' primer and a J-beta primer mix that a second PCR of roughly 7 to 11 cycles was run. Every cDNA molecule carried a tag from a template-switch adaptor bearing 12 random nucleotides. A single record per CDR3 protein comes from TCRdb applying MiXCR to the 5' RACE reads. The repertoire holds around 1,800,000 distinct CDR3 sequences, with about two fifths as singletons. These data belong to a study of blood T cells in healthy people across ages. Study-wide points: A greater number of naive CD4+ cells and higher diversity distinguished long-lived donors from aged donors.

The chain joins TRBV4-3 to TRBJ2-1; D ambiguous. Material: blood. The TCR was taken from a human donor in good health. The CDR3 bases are TGCGCCAGCAGCCATGGTCCTTGGGAGCAGTTCTTC. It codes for CASSHGPWEQFF.